This T cell receptor beta chain was retrieved from a study of T-cell memory formation after mild COVID-19. Study-wide findings and caveats: Contracting clones, day 15 to 85, had balanced CD4/CD8, and later expanders favored CD4+. Nothing showed for sure that second-wave clones peaking on day 37 were SARS-CoV-2 specific. There were some responding clones in pre-infection memory, which suggested that cross-reactive memory had joined.

A word on this clonotype: Its matching antigen is unknown. At one end, the junction sequence differs from germline, possibly due to a read error.

cDNA libraries for TCR alpha and TCR beta, carrying sample barcodes and UMIs, came from 5'RACE with constant-segment primers. Each CDR3 protein is one row after TCRdb ran MiXCR on the 5' RACE reads. The sample lists roughly 200,000 distinct CDR3 sequences, around 17% occurring once. Source material: PBMCs or a T cell subset sorted from them (not recorded which). The receptor was derived from an adult woman who had mild COVID-19 (a few samples of this study predate the infection). Cell type and time point are not known.

The CDR3, as DNA: TGTGCCAGCTACGGGGCTAGCGGGAGACCGCCGCACTTC. Protein sequence: CASYGASGRPPHF. V and J are TRBV2 and TRBJ2-7; 10 positions match TRBD2. The germline V gene encodes CDR1 SNHLY and CDR2 FYNNEI. The CDR3 runs 13 residues.